This record concerns one TCR beta chain sequence. The data were obtained in a study of cytomegalovirus exposure and HLA in healthy donors. Across the study: Most donors, 80% to 90% of 398 genotyped, fell in the Caucasian-associated ancestry cluster.

The CDR3 consists of 16 residues. Germline CDR1 and CDR2: MGHRA and YSYEKL. Trimming took 1 base from V and 0 from J; bases not matched to a gene: 3. The PCR employed 60 Vbeta primers together with 13 Jbeta primers. Measured with immunoSEQ multiplex PCR; TCRdb has only the in-frame clones, and not every one. Of fewer than 85,000 clones listed, about three quarters are singletons. The sequenced sample consisted of PBMCs. The sequence came from a male donor in good health and CMV-seropositive. V gene TRBV4-1 combines with J gene TRBJ1-3, with 7 bases fitting TRBD1. The CDR3: CASSQAGQSSGNTIYF. CDR3 nucleotide sequence: TGCGCCAGCAGCCAAGCGGGACAGAGCTCTGGAAACACCATATATTTT.